The clone carrying this T cell receptor (beta chain) has a handful of counts. Its antigen remains unidentified. There are 15 residues in the CDR3. CDR1 SQVTM and CDR2 ANQGSEA come from the germline V gene. V dropped 1 base and J dropped 4 bases, with 16 bases sitting between them. The study enrolled patients aged 18 to 65 with newly diagnosed hyperthyroidism of under 2 months' duration. This sample was taken from a study of T cells in Graves' hyperthyroidism and ophthalmopathy. Amplified TCR beta CDR3 regions derived from RNA transcripts. The HTBI primer set served for first-round RT-PCR of the TCR CDR3. TCRdb re-analysed the multiplex PCR reads in MiXCR, keeping a single row per CDR3 protein. The data show 730,000 or so distinct CDR3 sequences, about 17% seen once. Study-level points and caveats: Ophthalmopathy was predicted by the model a median of roughly 6 months ahead of onset.

Sequences were obtained from blood. This TCR was sampled from a woman in her fifties or sixties with Graves' hyperthyroidism that later progressed to Graves' ophthalmopathy. This chain links TRBV29-1 with TRBJ1-2; D unclear. CDR3 amino acids: CSVEGPVGISYGYTF. In DNA, the CDR3 is TGCAGCGTTGAAGGGCCGGTGGGGATTAGCTATGGCTACACCTTC.